The rows below give T cell receptor beta chains drawn from one sample of a study of regulatory T cells in long-lasting Graves disease. In TCRdb, the multiplex PCR reads were re-called with MiXCR into one record per CDR3 protein. The top ten hold about 20% of the sample, which has a few hundred thousand distinct CDR3 sequences, 10% to 15% seen once. This same sample was also taken into another study, of T cells in Graves' hyperthyroidism and ophthalmopathy.

The material sequenced was peripheral blood mononuclear cells (PBMCs), taken at new diagnosis, from a patient treated with antithyroid drugs. Receptors originate from a woman aged 18-29 years with Graves disease. Each CDR3 is given with its conserved first and last residue. D genes are given only for firm matches. Not every row has a clone size; where given, it reads once, few, many or a size class.

abundance	d_gene	len	j_gene	v_gene	CDR3aa	CDR3nt
few	NA	14	TRBJ1-2	TRBV6-1	CASTEQGLDYGYTF	TGTGCCAGCACAGAACAGGGACTTGACTATGGCTACACCTTC
NA	TRBD1	13	TRBJ1-2	TRBV27	CASGRDSFDGYTF	TGTGCCAGCGGAAGGGACAGCTTCGACGGCTACACCTTC
many	TRBD2	14	TRBJ2-1	TRBV2	CASRQTSGALEQFF	TGTGCCAGCCGGCAGACTAGCGGAGCCCTCGAGCAGTTCTTC
NA	TRBD1	15	TRBJ1-5	TRBV7-2	CASSFTYRGESPQHF	TGTGCCAGCAGCTTTACCTACAGGGGTGAGTCGCCCCAGCATTTT
many	NA	15	TRBJ1-5	TRBV11-2	CASSLGDVDRQPQHF	TGTGCCAGCAGCCTAGGGGACGTTGATCGACAGCCCCAGCATTTT
NA	NA	16	TRBJ2-7	TRBV20-1	CSAKHPGRRTAYEQYF	TGCAGTGCAAAACACCCAGGGAGACGGACAGCCTACGAGCAGTACTTC
many	TRBD1	14	TRBJ1-1	TRBV28	CASSDIQGHTEAFF	TGTGCCAGCAGTGATATACAGGGGCACACTGAAGCTTTCTTT
NA	NA	18	TRBJ2-1	TRBV6-1	CASGRRRRSLLSYNEQFF	TGTGCCAGCGGCCGCAGACGGCGGAGCCTACTCTCCTACAATGAGCAGTTCTTC
many	NA	13	TRBJ1-2	TRBV20-1	CSAHWDNDYGYTF	TGCAGTGCCCACTGGGACAATGACTATGGCTACACCTTC
few	NA	17	TRBJ2-1	TRBV9	CASSPLGLGSSYNEQFF	TGTGCCAGCAGCCCATTGGGGCTAGGGAGTTCCTACAATGAGCAGTTCTTC
many	NA	13	TRBJ1-2	TRBV5-1	CASTSVGSYGYTF	TGCGCCAGCACAAGTGTAGGATCGTATGGCTACACCTTC
many	NA	13	TRBJ2-2	TRBV5-1	CASTNPTTEELFF	TGCGCCAGCACCAACCCTACGACAGAGGAGCTGTTTTTT
many	NA	13	TRBJ2-7	TRBV2	CASSRDSYYEQYF	TGTGCCAGCAGTCGGGACTCCTACTACGAGCAGTACTTC
many	TRBD1	18	TRBJ1-2	TRBV7-9	CASSPQALQTGPNYGYTF	TGTGCCAGTTCACCGCAGGCCCTCCAGACAGGGCCTAACTATGGCTACACCTTC
NA	TRBD2	17	TRBJ2-1	TRBV15	CATSSDTQGGGHNEQFF	TGTGCCACCAGCAGCGACACGCAGGGCGGGGGGCACAATGAGCAGTTCTTC
NA	NA	18	TRBJ2-6	TRBV6-1	CAARLGARVSSGANVLTF	TGTGCCGCCAGATTGGGGGCTAGAGTTAGCTCTGGGGCCAACGTCCTGACTTTC
many	NA	13	TRBJ2-1	TRBV12-3/TRBV12-4	CASSLRARYEQFF	TGTGCCAGCAGCCTAAGAGCGAGGTATGAGCAGTTCTTC
many	TRBD1	16	TRBJ1-2	TRBV12-3/TRBV12-4	CASTRPPGQGGYGYTF	TGTGCCAGCACCCGACCCCCCGGACAGGGGGGATATGGCTACACCTTC
NA	TRBD1	18	TRBJ1-2	TRBV19	CASRTAPRPTGDWYGYTF	TGTGCCAGTAGAACCGCCCCCAGGCCGACAGGGGACTGGTATGGCTACACCTTC
many	NA	15	TRBJ2-1	TRBV28	CASAKDGSSYNEQFF	TGTGCCAGTGCCAAGGACGGCAGCTCCTACAATGAGCAGTTCTTC
many	NA	15	TRBJ2-1	TRBV25-1	CASSLHRGSYNEQFF	TGTGCCAGCAGTCTACACAGAGGCTCCTACAATGAGCAGTTCTTC
NA	NA	16	TRBJ2-1	TRBV6-5	CASSWGAGLSGNEQFF	TGTGCCAGCAGTTGGGGGGCAGGGCTTTCGGGCAATGAGCAGTTCTTC
NA	TRBD2	16	TRBJ2-3	TRBV27	CASSSRLAGAVDTQYF	TGTGCCAGCAGTTCTAGACTAGCGGGGGCCGTAGATACGCAGTATTTT
NA	TRBD2	16	TRBJ2-3	TRBV9	CASSASGRGGTDTQYF	TGTGCCAGCAGCGCCAGCGGGAGGGGAGGCACAGATACGCAGTATTTT
many	NA	14	TRBJ2-7	TRBV5-1	CASSLEGTINEQYF	TGCGCCAGCAGCTTGGAGGGGACAATCAACGAGCAGTACTTC
many	NA	14	TRBJ2-5	TRBV7-2	CASSLGGLGETQYF	TGTGCCAGCAGCTTAGGAGGGTTGGGAGAGACCCAGTACTTC
NA	NA	13	TRBJ1-6	TRBV19	CASSIDGSTPLHF	TGTGCCAGTAGTATAGACGGTTCGACACCCCTCCACTTT
NA	NA	15	TRBJ1-4	TRBV7-9	CASSRIQGPNEKLFF	TGTGCCAGCAGCCGGATACAGGGCCCTAATGAAAAACTGTTTTTT
many	TRBD1	16	TRBJ2-6	TRBV30	CAWSTGRRGGANVLTF	TGTGCCTGGTCGACAGGGCGCCGGGGTGGGGCCAACGTCCTGACTTTC
NA	TRBD1	18	TRBJ2-1	TRBV11-2	CASSHPTEPRDRGNEQFF	TGTGCCAGCAGCCATCCCACCGAACCCCGGGACAGGGGCAATGAGCAGTTCTTC